Shown below are 14 T cell receptor beta chains from a single sample sequenced in a study of blood T cell repertoires in COVID-19 (dated by TCRdb to about 2020). Library prep was done by the immunoSEQ multiplex PCR assay. The clones in this table, taken by TCRdb from immuneACCESS, are in-frame only. Not every clone is retained; where verified, under half of the shortfall comes from an unresolved V gene, and the cause of the rest is unknown. This sample comprises about 350,000 clones, 89% of them detected only once. The ten most abundant clones make up 3.9% of the sample. The sequenced material came from peripheral blood. The receptors shown here come from an older woman with COVID-19, enrolled during active disease.

The rearrangement joins TRBV5-1 to TRBJ2-3; D possibly corresponds to TRBD2 (5 bases). This CDR3 region has 13 residues. Germline loops: CDR1 SGHRS, CDR2 YFSETQ. The V end was cut by 7 bases, the J end by 6 bases, with 15 bases between. CDR3 DNA sequence: TGCGCCAGCCATCGGACTCCGCCGGATACGCAGTATTTT. Its protein product is CASHRTPPDTQYF.

V is TRBV19 and J is TRBJ2-5; possible D gene TRBD1, 5 bases. V dropped 3 bases and J dropped 5 bases, with 10 bases sitting between them. Germline CDR1 is LNHDA and CDR2 is SQIVND (reference sequence). The length of the CDR3 is 13 residues. CDR3 nucleotide sequence: TGTGCCAGTAGTATCCAAGGGGTTGAGACCCAGTACTTC. This sequence encodes CASSIQGVETQYF.

V gene TRBV2 combines with J gene TRBJ1-1, with 7 bases matching TRBD1. J lost 4 bases, V lost 6 bases, and 5 bases had no gene match. From germline, CDR1 is SNHLY and CDR2 FYNNEI. CDR3 length equals 13 residues. CDR3 DNA sequence: TGTGCCAGCAGCCAAGGGGGCACCACTGAAGCTTTCTTT. Translating gives CASSQGGTTEAFF.

The chain carries TRBV6-1 and TRBJ2-1; TRBD2 matches 11 bases. This CDR3 has 15 residues. Germline CDR1 is MNHNS and CDR2 is SASEGT. The V gene end was trimmed by 2 bases and the J gene end by 7 bases; junction bases not matched to a gene: 4. As DNA, the CDR3 is TGTGCCAGCAGTGAAATTAGCGGGGGGGCGAATGAGCAGTTCTTC. Protein sequence: CASSEISGGANEQFF.

The rearrangement joins TRBV11-3 to TRBJ1-1; 8 bases line up with TRBD1. This CDR3 comprises 15 residues. Germline V gene sequence: CDR1 SGHNT, CDR2 YENEEA. The V segment lost 5 bases and the J segment 5 bases; nucleotides outside the gene matches: 10. CDR3 in DNA: TGTGCCAGCAGCCCGCGACAGGGGCCCCCGACTGAAGCTTTCTTT. This codes for CASSPRQGPPTEAFF.

The chain carries TRBV10-1 and TRBJ1-3; the D gene is possibly TRBD1 (5 bases). The CDR3 length is 20 residues. The V and J ends lost 6 bases and 11 bases respectively, with 38 bases between them. The germline CDR1 and CDR2 sequences are WNHNN and SYGVQD (reference sequence). The CDR3 DNA reads TGCGCCAGCAGAGACCAAGAAATGGGGACTCGCCGGTCTCATTTCCCCTCCATATATTTT. Translated, it gives CASRDQEMGTRRSHFPSIYF.

The chain couples TRBV2 to TRBJ1-1; unclear D gene. CDR3 length equals 13 residues. With 3 bases removed from V and 5 bases from J, the gap between germline ends came to 10 bases. Germline lookup yields CDR1 SNHLY and CDR2 FYNNEI. The CDR3 DNA sequence: TGTGCCAGCAGTGATCACGGAGGAACTGAAGCTTTCTTT. It codes for CASSDHGGTEAFF.

This chain connects TRBV18 to TRBJ1-6, with D perhaps matching TRBD1 (5 bases). Trimming removed 3 bases at V and 5 bases at J, with 11 bases between. This CDR3 contains 15 residues. Per the germline V gene, CDR1 is KGHSH and CDR2 is LQKENI. CDR3 loop: CASSPRKGNNSPLHF. CDR3 in DNA: TGTGCCAGCTCACCCCGAAAGGGGAATAATTCACCCCTCCACTTT. The variable domain in full, with the rest retrieved from reference TRBV18 and TRBJ1-6, is NAGVMQNPRHLVRRRGQEARLRCSPMKGHSHVYWYRQLPEEGLKFMVYLQKENIIDESGMPKERFSAEFPKEGPSILRIQQVVRGDSAAYFCASSPRKGNNSPLHFGNGTRLTVT.

The chain uses TRBV19 and TRBJ1-1; D unclear. Germline V gene lookup returns CDR1 LNHDA and CDR2 SQIVND (reference sequence). V lost 3 bases and J 0 bases, leaving 8 bases between the germline ends. This CDR3 contains 14 residues. CDR3 coding DNA: TGTGCCAGTAGTATTGCCGCGGTGAACACTGAAGCTTTCTTT. This encodes CASSIAAVNTEAFF.

The V call is TRBV6-6, the J call TRBJ1-1; D is uncertain. Between the trimmed V and J ends, which lost 6 bases and 0 bases, there was a span of 5 bases. Germline V gene data show CDR1 as MNHNY and CDR2 as SVGAGI (reference sequence). There are 12 residues in the CDR3. CDR3 residues: CASRIMNTEAFF. In DNA form, the CDR3 reads TGTGCCAGCAGAATTATGAACACTGAAGCTTTCTTT.

The gene calls are TRBV5-1 and TRBJ1-4; 8 bases fit TRBD1. This CDR3 is 14 amino acids long. With V trimmed by 4 bases and J by 3 bases, 2 bases remained unmatched. The germline CDR1 and CDR2 sequences are SGHRS and YFSETQ. In DNA, the CDR3 is TGCGCCAGCAGCCCGGGACAGGCTAATGAAAAACTGTTTTTT. Encoded protein: CASSPGQANEKLFF. Full variable domain (rest looked up from reference TRBV5-1 and TRBJ1-4): KAGVTQTPRYLIKTRGQQVTLSCSPISGHRSVSWYQQTPGQGLQFLFEYFSETQRNKGNFPGRFSGRQFSNSRSEMNVSTLELGDSALYLCASSPGQANEKLFFGSGTQLSVL.

The chain combines TRBV6-6 with TRBJ1-6; TRBD1 agrees at 7 bases. The CDR3 has 17 amino acids. Germline V gene lookup returns CDR1 MNHNY and CDR2 SVGAGI (reference sequence). J lost 0 bases, V lost 5 bases, and 7 bases had no gene match. This CDR3 reads CASSPGTALSYNSPLHF. CDR3 bases: TGTGCCAGCAGTCCCGGGACAGCCCTCTCCTATAATTCACCCCTCCACTTT.

The chain links TRBV9 to TRBJ2-3; TRBD2 might be the D (6 bases). Trimming took off 0 bases at V and 5 bases at J, with 10 bases between the two ends. The CDR3 totals 14 residues. Per germline, CDR1 SGDLS and CDR2 YYNGEE. CDR3 nucleotides: TGTGCCAGCAGCGTAGGGAGGGCCGTAGATACGCAGTATTTT. Translating it yields CASSVGRAVDTQYF.

At least ten counts were recorded for this clone. This chain joins TRBV28 and TRBJ2-7; 7 nucleotides match TRBD1. V lost 5 bases, J lost 0 bases, and 7 bases stayed unmatched. Germline CDR1 MDHEN, CDR2 SYDVKM. This CDR3 region has 15 residues. Written as DNA, the CDR3 is TGTGCCAGCAGTCTCGAAACAGGGGTCTCCTACGAGCAGTACTTC. It encodes CASSLETGVSYEQYF.